This is a list of T cell receptor beta chains from one sample in a study of PD-1 blockade in mismatch repair-deficient tumors. TCRdb's table, derived via immunoSEQ multiplex PCR, lists solely in-frame clones and lacks some. Among roughly 32,000 clones listed, 80% were seen once. Material: PBMCs, obtained around 6 weeks after starting pembrolizumab. The receptors stem from an adult with mismatch repair-deficient cancer. Each CDR3 is given with its conserved first and last residue. Fields, in order: V gene, J gene, clone size, D gene, CDR3 protein, CDR3 DNA. D genes are given only for firm matches. For some rows the clone size is stated as once, few or many, or as a class when expanded; others skip it.

v_call: TRBV5-4; j_call: TRBJ2-1; clone_size: -; d_call: -; cdr3_aa: CASSSAGQRLSSYNEQFF; cdr3_nt: TGTGCCAGCAGCTCCGCCGGCCAGCGGTTAAGCTCCTACAATGAGCAGTTCTTC
v_call: TRBV5-6; j_call: TRBJ2-1; clone_size: once; d_call: TRBD2; cdr3_aa: CASSLEVAGAYNEQFF; cdr3_nt: TGTGCCAGCAGCTTGGAAGTAGCGGGAGCGTACAATGAGCAGTTCTTC
v_call: TRBV30; j_call: TRBJ2-7; clone_size: -; d_call: -; cdr3_aa: CAWSGQDSYEQYF; cdr3_nt: TGTGCCTGGAGTGGACAAGACTCCTACGAGCAGTACTTC
v_call: TRBV7-8; j_call: TRBJ1-2; clone_size: -; d_call: TRBD1; cdr3_aa: CASSPDRAPMRGYTF; cdr3_nt: TGTGCCAGCAGCCCGGACAGGGCTCCTATGCGTGGCTACACCTTC
v_call: TRBV10-3; j_call: TRBJ2-3; clone_size: -; d_call: TRBD2; cdr3_aa: CAISESLAGGGTDTQYF; cdr3_nt: TGTGCCATCAGTGAGTCGCTAGCGGGAGGAGGCACAGATACGCAGTATTTT
v_call: TRBV7-6; j_call: TRBJ2-7; clone_size: -; d_call: -; cdr3_aa: CASSLASDYEQYF; cdr3_nt: TGTGCCAGCAGCTTAGCGAGTGACTACGAGCAGTACTTC
v_call: TRBV2; j_call: TRBJ2-5; clone_size: -; d_call: -; cdr3_aa: CASGRQETQYF; cdr3_nt: TGTGCCAGCGGCAGGCAAGAGACCCAGTACTTC
v_call: TRBV4-2; j_call: TRBJ2-3; clone_size: -; d_call: TRBD2; cdr3_aa: CASSQAGGPTDTQYF; cdr3_nt: TGTGCCAGCAGCCAAGCGGGAGGGCCGACAGATACGCAGTATTTT
v_call: TRBV9; j_call: TRBJ1-3; clone_size: -; d_call: TRBD1; cdr3_aa: CASSETTGDGNTIYF; cdr3_nt: TGTGCCAGCAGCGAGACAACAGGGGACGGAAACACCATATATTTT
v_call: TRBV7-3; j_call: TRBJ2-2; clone_size: -; d_call: -; cdr3_aa: CASSPNGGPGELFF; cdr3_nt: TGTGCCAGCAGCCCTAACGGAGGGCCCGGGGAGCTGTTTTTT
v_call: TRBV9; j_call: TRBJ2-1; clone_size: -; d_call: TRBD2; cdr3_aa: CASSVGSSGIYNEQFF; cdr3_nt: TGTGCCAGCAGCGTAGGGAGTAGCGGGATCTACAATGAGCAGTTCTTC
v_call: TRBV7-2; j_call: TRBJ2-2; clone_size: -; d_call: TRBD1; cdr3_aa: CASSPTTDRARGGELFF; cdr3_nt: TGTGCCAGCAGCCCGACCACCGACAGGGCTAGGGGCGGGGAGCTGTTTTTT
v_call: TRBV9; j_call: TRBJ2-7; clone_size: -; d_call: TRBD2; cdr3_aa: CASSVSTGTSGNSEQYF; cdr3_nt: TGTGCCAGCAGCGTATCCACGGGGACTAGCGGGAATAGCGAGCAGTACTTC
v_call: TRBV6-6; j_call: TRBJ2-7; clone_size: -; d_call: -; cdr3_aa: CASSPTGRGKAYEQYF; cdr3_nt: TGTGCCAGCAGTCCCACTGGTCGCGGGAAGGCCTACGAGCAGTACTTC
v_call: TRBV18; j_call: TRBJ2-5; clone_size: -; d_call: TRBD1; cdr3_aa: CASSLVDRGPETQYF; cdr3_nt: TGTGCCAGCTCACTTGTGGACAGGGGGCCAGAGACCCAGTACTTC
v_call: TRBV9; j_call: TRBJ2-7; clone_size: few; d_call: -; cdr3_aa: CASSEGTNYEQYF; cdr3_nt: TGTGCCAGCAGCGAAGGGACAAACTACGAGCAGTACTTC
v_call: TRBV19; j_call: TRBJ1-2; clone_size: -; d_call: -; cdr3_aa: CASSIDDKNGYTF; cdr3_nt: TGTGCCAGTAGTATAGATGACAAGAATGGCTACACCTTC
v_call: TRBV5-1; j_call: TRBJ1-4; clone_size: once; d_call: TRBD1; cdr3_aa: CASSPAGTAFGNEKLFF; cdr3_nt: TGCGCCAGCAGCCCCGCCGGGACAGCGTTCGGGAATGAAAAACTGTTTTTT
v_call: TRBV9; j_call: TRBJ2-1; clone_size: -; d_call: -; cdr3_aa: CASSVADRGNEQFF; cdr3_nt: TGTGCCAGCAGCGTAGCGGACAGAGGCAATGAGCAGTTCTTC
v_call: TRBV9; j_call: TRBJ1-5; clone_size: -; d_call: -; cdr3_aa: CASSVATAGQPQHF; cdr3_nt: TGTGCCAGCAGCGTAGCTACGGCGGGTCAGCCCCAGCATTTT
v_call: TRBV28; j_call: TRBJ1-2; clone_size: -; d_call: -; cdr3_aa: CASSFGGGRDYGYTF; cdr3_nt: TGTGCCAGCAGTTTCGGGGGGGGCAGGGACTATGGCTACACCTTC
v_call: TRBV28; j_call: TRBJ1-1; clone_size: once; d_call: TRBD1; cdr3_aa: CASSLGQSSTEAFF; cdr3_nt: TGTGCCAGCAGTCTGGGACAGTCATCCACTGAAGCTTTCTTT
v_call: TRBV11-2; j_call: TRBJ1-2; clone_size: -; d_call: TRBD1; cdr3_aa: CASSWGTGMGGYTF; cdr3_nt: TGTGCCAGCAGCTGGGGGACAGGGATGGGTGGCTACACCTTC
v_call: TRBV10-3; j_call: TRBJ1-1; clone_size: -; d_call: TRBD1; cdr3_aa: CAISSQGQGTEAFF; cdr3_nt: TGTGCCATCAGTTCCCAGGGACAGGGCACTGAAGCTTTCTTT
v_call: TRBV10-3; j_call: TRBJ1-2; clone_size: -; d_call: TRBD1; cdr3_aa: CAISESEDREGYTF; cdr3_nt: TGTGCCATCAGTGAGTCGGAGGACAGGGAAGGCTACACCTTC
v_call: TRBV11-3; j_call: TRBJ2-7; clone_size: -; d_call: -; cdr3_aa: CASSLRLEYEQYF; cdr3_nt: TGTGCCAGCAGCTTAAGACTAGAATACGAGCAGTACTTC
v_call: TRBV19; j_call: TRBJ2-2; clone_size: -; d_call: TRBD2; cdr3_aa: CASLSLAGGYTGELFF; cdr3_nt: TGTGCCAGTTTGTCTCTAGCGGGAGGCTACACCGGGGAGCTGTTTTTT
v_call: TRBV29-1; j_call: TRBJ2-5; clone_size: few; d_call: -; cdr3_aa: CSVEYRQETQYF; cdr3_nt: TGCAGCGTTGAGTATCGTCAAGAGACCCAGTACTTC
v_call: TRBV7-3; j_call: TRBJ2-5; clone_size: -; d_call: TRBD2; cdr3_aa: CASSQGTRRSGETQYF; cdr3_nt: TGTGCCAGCAGCCAGGGGACTAGAAGGTCCGGAGAGACCCAGTACTTC
v_call: TRBV14; j_call: TRBJ2-7; clone_size: -; d_call: -; cdr3_aa: CASSQGLGPRVYEQYF; cdr3_nt: TGTGCCAGCAGCCAAGGGTTAGGTCCCAGGGTCTACGAGCAGTACTTC
v_call: TRBV5-1; j_call: TRBJ1-4; clone_size: -; d_call: -; cdr3_aa: CASSSIPGEEKLFF; cdr3_nt: TGCGCCAGCAGCTCCATACCAGGGGAAGAAAAACTGTTTTTT
v_call: TRBV5-1; j_call: TRBJ2-7; clone_size: -; d_call: -; cdr3_aa: CASSSDPGSYEQYF; cdr3_nt: TGCGCCAGCAGCTCAGATCCGGGGAGCTACGAGCAGTACTTC
v_call: TRBV6-1; j_call: TRBJ2-1; clone_size: -; d_call: -; cdr3_aa: CASNTLYNEQFF; cdr3_nt: TGTGCCAGCAACACACTATACAATGAGCAGTTCTTC
v_call: TRBV19; j_call: TRBJ1-5; clone_size: -; d_call: -; cdr3_aa: CASSHLGGGKEYNQPQHF; cdr3_nt: TGTGCCAGTAGTCACCTAGGGGGGGGGAAGGAGTACAATCAGCCCCAGCATTTT
v_call: TRBV5-4; j_call: TRBJ2-7; clone_size: few; d_call: TRBD2; cdr3_aa: CASSPLGLAGIGEQYF; cdr3_nt: TGTGCCAGCAGCCCCCTCGGGCTAGCGGGAATCGGCGAGCAGTACTTC
v_call: TRBV5-1; j_call: TRBJ1-1; clone_size: -; d_call: TRBD1; cdr3_aa: CASSSDRGGYTEAFF; cdr3_nt: TGCGCCAGCAGCTCGGACAGGGGGGGATACACTGAAGCTTTCTTT
v_call: TRBV7-7; j_call: TRBJ2-7; clone_size: -; d_call: TRBD1; cdr3_aa: CASSLALPGGSYEQYF; cdr3_nt: TGTGCCAGCAGCTTAGCATTGCCAGGGGGATCCTACGAGCAGTACTTC
v_call: TRBV6-5; j_call: TRBJ1-2; clone_size: -; d_call: -; cdr3_aa: CASRDSKEGYTF; cdr3_nt: TGTGCCAGCAGGGACAGTAAGGAGGGCTACACCTTC
v_call: TRBV28; j_call: TRBJ1-5; clone_size: -; d_call: -; cdr3_aa: CASSLTSNQPQHF; cdr3_nt: TGTGCCAGCAGTTTAACAAGTAATCAGCCCCAGCATTTT
v_call: TRBV27; j_call: TRBJ1-1; clone_size: once; d_call: -; cdr3_aa: CASSLQGSNTEAFF; cdr3_nt: TGTGCCAGCAGCCTACAGGGTTCGAACACTGAAGCTTTCTTT
v_call: TRBV2; j_call: TRBJ1-5; clone_size: -; d_call: -; cdr3_aa: CASSDRRNQPQHF; cdr3_nt: TGTGCCAGCAGTGACCGCAGGAATCAGCCCCAGCATTTT
v_call: TRBV11-2; j_call: TRBJ2-1; clone_size: -; d_call: TRBD1; cdr3_aa: CASRPPGTGGYNEQFF; cdr3_nt: TGTGCCAGCAGGCCTCCCGGGACAGGGGGCTACAATGAGCAGTTCTTC
v_call: TRBV28; j_call: TRBJ2-2; clone_size: -; d_call: -; cdr3_aa: CASSLGGGRTGELFF; cdr3_nt: TGTGCCAGCAGTCTTGGGGGGGGCCGCACCGGGGAGCTGTTTTTT
v_call: TRBV5-1; j_call: TRBJ2-5; clone_size: -; d_call: -; cdr3_aa: CASSLAVKGIQETQYF; cdr3_nt: TGCGCCAGCAGCTTGGCTGTGAAGGGGATCCAAGAGACCCAGTACTTC
v_call: TRBV7-6; j_call: TRBJ2-1; clone_size: -; d_call: -; cdr3_aa: CASSLEADEQFF; cdr3_nt: TGTGCCAGCAGCTTAGAAGCGGATGAGCAGTTCTTC
v_call: TRBV6-5; j_call: TRBJ2-7; clone_size: -; d_call: -; cdr3_aa: CASSYSFTSSGEQYF; cdr3_nt: TGTGCCAGCAGTTATAGTTTTACTAGCTCGGGGGAGCAGTACTTC
v_call: TRBV6-1; j_call: TRBJ2-5; clone_size: -; d_call: -; cdr3_aa: CARSQGRYETQYF; cdr3_nt: TGTGCCAGGTCTCAGGGCCGCTATGAGACCCAGTACTTC